This TCR beta chain was observed in a study of OX40 agonist ivuxolimab in advanced cancers. The V and J ends lost 4 bases and 4 bases, in that order; junction bases with no gene match: 7. This CDR3 spans 14 amino acids. Germline loops: CDR1 GTSNPN, CDR2 SVGIG (reference sequence). The study, taken as a whole, reports: There were, on average, more expanded clones in CD8+ T cells than in CD4+.

The assay was immunoSEQ multiplex PCR, and TCRdb's table has in-frame clones only and misses some. The sample contains tens of thousands of clones, 65% to 90% of which appear only once. About this clone itself: Its antigen is unidentified.

This clonotype was sampled from an adult with an advanced solid tumor such as melanoma, head and neck, liver or kidney cancer. V usage is TRBV30 and J usage is TRBJ1-3; 7 bases are shared with TRBD1. The sequencing used CD4+ or CD8+ T cells sorted from blood, collected in a trial of the OX40 agonist ivuxolimab. The CDR3 region is CAWKQGNPGNTIYF. CDR3 DNA: TGTGCCTGGAAACAGGGGAACCCAGGAAACACCATATATTTT.